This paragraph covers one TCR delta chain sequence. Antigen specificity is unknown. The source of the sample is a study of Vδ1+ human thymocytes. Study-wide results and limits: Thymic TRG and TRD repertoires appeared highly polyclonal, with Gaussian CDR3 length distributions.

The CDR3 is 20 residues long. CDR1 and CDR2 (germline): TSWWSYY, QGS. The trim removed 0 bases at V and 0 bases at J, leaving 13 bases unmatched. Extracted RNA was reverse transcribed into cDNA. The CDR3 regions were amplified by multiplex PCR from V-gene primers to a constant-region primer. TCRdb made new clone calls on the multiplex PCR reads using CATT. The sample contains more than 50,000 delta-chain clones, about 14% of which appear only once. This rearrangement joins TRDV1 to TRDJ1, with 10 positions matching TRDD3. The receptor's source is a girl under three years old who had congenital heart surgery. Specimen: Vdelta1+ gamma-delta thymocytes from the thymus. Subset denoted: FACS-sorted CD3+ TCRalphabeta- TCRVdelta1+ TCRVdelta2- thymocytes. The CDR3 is CALGELVGPLGDEYTDKLIF. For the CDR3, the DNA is TGTGCTCTTGGGGAACTAGTCGGTCCACTGGGGGATGAGTACACCGATAAACTCATCTTT.